This TCR beta chain was profiled in a study of OX40 agonist ivuxolimab in advanced cancers. About the investigation overall: Ivuxolimab, which targeted the costimulatory receptor OX40 (CD134), was an agonistic, fully human IgG2 monoclonal antibody. Intravenous ivuxolimab was administered to patients every 2 weeks at six dose levels: 0.01, 0.1, 0.3, 1.5, 3 and 10 mg/kg. Of the roughly 51 patients in dose escalation, 19 had hepatocellular carcinoma, about 15 had melanoma, 9 had renal cell carcinoma and 9 had head and neck cancer. A male proportion of almost 85% and a mean age of approximately 60 years, ranging from roughly 20 to 80, were recorded for the dose-escalation cohort. Patients were allowed to have had prior anti-PD-1, anti-PD-L1 or anti-CTLA-4 therapy, and about 40% of the dose-escalation patients had been treated with checkpoint inhibitors. Partial responses were achieved by three dose-escalation patients, of whom one had hepatocellular carcinoma and two had cutaneous melanoma. Peripheral TCRbeta sequencing was intended to test whether TCR sequence diversity was altered and clonal T-cell expansion was caused by ivuxolimab. The monotherapy dose-escalation portion (N = 52 patients) of the phase I ivuxolimab trial is reported in the paper.

Counted from cysteine to phenylalanine, this CDR3 has 12 amino acids. Left in the record is the CDR3 DNA by itself, 36 bases read in frame from the first base. The V end loses 11 bases and the J end loses 7 bases, and a stretch of 18 bases separates them. The germline V gene provides CDR1 MGHDK and CDR2 SYGVNS. Patients with autoimmune disease history or receiving systemic immunosuppression were excluded from the trial. Peripheral blood for TCR sequencing was collected from all dose cohorts at baseline, on cycle 4 day 1, and on cycle 7 day 1. Samples came from an open-label, multicenter, first-in-human phase I dose-escalation trial of ivuxolimab. Adults with locally advanced or metastatic head and neck squamous cell, hepatocellular, melanoma or renal cell carcinoma were enrolled in the trial. CD4+ and CD8+ T cells were sorted separately from peripheral blood before TCR sequencing. Of note for this clone: Its antigen is unknown. No much larger clone is present one base from it, and per-base qualities are unavailable.

General findings and caveats noted by the study authors: At doses of 0.1 to 3.0 mg/kg, clonal expansion of both CD4+ and CD8+ T cells in blood was seen between baseline and week 6. Antigen specificity was not determined for the clonally expanded peripheral T cells. In partial responders in the 0.1-3.0 mg/kg groups, normalized peripheral clonal expansion was found to be among the lowest, especially among CD8+ T cells. Low levels of normalized T-cell clonal expansion were also shown by some nonresponding patients. After ivuxolimab, more expanded clones were found on average in CD8+ T cells than in CD4+ T cells.

Genomic DNA was isolated from the sorted cells so that the TCRbeta CDR3 region could be sequenced. The immunoSEQ Assay was used for sequencing of TCRbeta CDR3 regions. TCRdb mirrors the immuneACCESS table, restricted to in-frame sequences. Some clones are absent from its copies; in checked studies, under half trace to an unresolved V gene, and the reason for the others is unknown. The sample data list around 70,000 clones, and over 70% of these were observed just once. The ten biggest clones cover about 5% of the sample. The sequence is built from TRBV25-1 and TRBJ2-7, with a weak D call of TRBD1 (6 bases match). The sequences come from CD4+ or CD8+ T cells sorted from blood, collected in a trial of the OX40 agonist ivuxolimab. The receptor comes from an adult with an advanced solid tumor such as melanoma, head and neck, liver or kidney cancer. The CDR3 corresponds to CASRRAQGEQYF. The bases are TGTGCCTCCAGGCGGGCCCAGGGGGAGCAGTACTTC.